These 17 T cell receptor beta chains were all obtained from the same sample, sequenced in a study of CD8 T cells in ankylosing spondylitis. Their target antigens are unknown. Findings and limits, study-wide: Ankylosing spondylitis blood seemed to carry a telltale TCR beta motif made of under ten highly homologous variants.

TCRdb reprocessed the 5' RACE reads via MiXCR and lists one record per CDR3 protein. Here the sample spans some 240,000 distinct CDR3 sequences, around 6.6% being singletons. Material for sequencing was blood, either unsorted or a sorted T cell fraction (not recorded which). These receptors all come from a male donor with ankylosing spondylitis.

This clonotype was seen at least ten times. The chain has TRBV4-1 and TRBJ1-1, with TRBD1 matching over 7 bases. The germline V gene has CDR1 MGHRA and CDR2 YSYEKL. The CDR3 sequence is 16 residues long. The V and J ends lost 3 bases and 1 base, in that order; junction bases with no gene match: 8. CDR3 DNA: TGCGCCAGCAGCCACTACTGGACAGGCTCGAACACTGAAGCTTTCTTT. It codes for CASSHYWTGSNTEAFF.

This clonotype was recorded at least ten times. The V gene is TRBV29-1, the J gene TRBJ2-5, with TRBD1 identical over 9 bases. The germline gives CDR1 SQVTM, CDR2 ANQGSEA. The CDR3 consists of 13 residues. Losses at the gene ends were 1 base for V and 4 bases for J; bases not matched to a gene: 1. The CDR3 sequence: CSVEGQGVETQYF. CDR3 sequence (DNA): TGCAGCGTTGAAGGACAGGGGGTAGAGACCCAGTACTTC.

This clonotype appeared a few times. The chain links TRBV6-5 to TRBJ1-2; no reliable D call. V was clipped by 0 bases and J by 6 bases, with 8 bases between them. Germline values: CDR1 MNHEY, CDR2 SVGAGI. The CDR3 spans 13 residues. The DNA for the CDR3 is TGTGCCAGCAGTTACTCAGATTTCGATGGCTACACCTTC. Translated, it gives CASSYSDFDGYTF.

Notes on this clonotype: The junction differs from germline at one of its ends, possibly a read error. The chain couples TRBV6-1 to TRBJ2-7; 8 bases are shared with TRBD1. CDR3 length: 14 amino acids. Germline V gene data show CDR1 as MNHNS and CDR2 as SASEGT. The CDR3 protein is CASSLGQGFYEQCF. CDR3 DNA: TGTGCCAGCAGTCTAGGACAGGGTTTCTACGAGCAGTGCTTC.

The chain recombines TRBV29-1 with TRBJ1-2, with unresolved D. This CDR3 contains 14 residues. V lost 7 bases and J 0 bases, leaving 15 bases between the germline ends. The germline V gene encodes CDR1 SQVTM and CDR2 ANQGSEA. As DNA, the CDR3 is TGCAGCGCCACCTATGGACCGACTAACTATGGCTACACCTTC. As protein: CSATYGPTNYGYTF.

The chain carries TRBV18 and TRBJ2-7, with D possibly matching TRBD1 (6 bases). This CDR3 is built from 14 residues. The V and J ends lost 3 bases and 0 bases respectively, with 9 bases between them. Germline CDR1 reads KGHSH; CDR2 reads LQKENI. Here the CDR3 reads CASSPGHSSYEQYF. CDR3 in DNA: TGTGCCAGCTCACCGGGACACAGCTCCTACGAGCAGTACTTC.

This clonotype has a count of ten or more. J is TRBJ1-5 and V is TRBV7-8, with D unclear. The V and J ends lost 6 bases and 0 bases respectively, with 18 bases between them. CDR3 size: 17 residues. CDR1 is SGHVS, CDR2 FQNEAQ, per germline. The CDR3 nucleotides read TGTGCCAGCAGACCGGGAAGGCTACGGAGTAGCAATCAGCCCCAGCATTTT. Protein product: CASRPGRLRSSNQPQHF. The entire variable domain, with the rest obtained from reference TRBV7-8 and TRBJ1-5, is as follows: GAGVSQSPRYKVAKRGQDVALRCDPISGHVSLFWYQQALGQGPEFLTYFQNEAQLDKSGLPSDRFFAERPEGSVSTLKIQRTQQEDSAVYLCASRPGRLRSSNQPQHFGDGTRLSIL.

There are many counts of this clonotype. The chain combines TRBV7-8 with TRBJ2-1; D is possibly TRBD2 (6 bases). CDR1 and CDR2 (germline): SGHVS, FQNEAQ. The CDR3 spans 13 residues. V lost 4 bases, J lost 13 bases, and 17 bases lay in between. The CDR3 here is CASSSGRTTTQFF. CDR3 coding DNA: TGTGCCAGCAGCTCGGGAAGGACTACTACACAGTTCTTC. Full variable domain (outside the CDR3, taken from reference TRBV7-8 and TRBJ2-1): GAGVSQSPRYKVAKRGQDVALRCDPISGHVSLFWYQQALGQGPEFLTYFQNEAQLDKSGLPSDRFFAERPEGSVSTLKIQRTQQEDSAVYLCASSSGRTTTQFFGPGTRLTVL.

There are many counts of this clonotype. The chain links TRBV28 to TRBJ1-2; no clear D. V shed 6 bases and J shed 6 bases, with 5 bases lying between them. The CDR3 extends over 10 amino acids. Germline CDR1 and CDR2: MDHEN and SYDVKM. The CDR3 spells CASRGDGYTF. CDR3 nucleotides: TGTGCCAGCAGGGGTGATGGCTACACCTTC.

A few counts support this clonotype. The chain couples TRBV28 to TRBJ2-3; a possible D gene is TRBD1 (6 bases). The CDR3 length is 16 residues. Germline loops: CDR1 MDHEN, CDR2 SYDVKM. Trimming pared 2 bases from V and 2 bases from J, leaving 14 bases between. CDR3 nucleotides: TGTGCCAGCAGTTTACCGAGGGGGATCCACACAGATACGCAGTATTTT. Translated: CASSLPRGIHTDTQYF.

In its sample, this clonotype was seen many times. The chain employs TRBV6-5 and TRBJ2-2, with D possibly being TRBD2 (6 bases). Germline V lookup: CDR1 MNHEY, CDR2 SVGAGI. Trimming removed 2 bases at V and 3 bases at J, with 7 bases between. This CDR3 region has 14 residues. This CDR3 reads CASSYGGYTGELFF. CDR3 DNA sequence: TGTGCCAGCAGTTACGGGGGGTACACCGGGGAGCTGTTTTTT.

Many counts were recorded for this clonotype. The CDR3 DNA reads as TGTGCCAGCAGCCCCTCCTCGGGGCCCCTCCACTTT. This sequence encodes CASSPSSGPLHF. The V call is TRBV7-9, the J call TRBJ1-6; D uncertain. Germline V gene data show CDR1 as SEHNR and CDR2 as FQNEAQ (reference sequence). This CDR3 contains 12 residues. The V and J ends lost 5 bases and 13 bases respectively, with 12 bases between them.

V gene TRBV29-1 combines with J gene TRBJ1-4; D ambiguous. Germline-derived CDR1 and CDR2 are SQVTM and ANQGSEA. The ends were cut back, 1 base at V and 5 bases at J, with 14 bases in the middle. CDR3 size: 15 residues. CDR3: CSVEVLSAINEKLFF. In nucleotides, the CDR3 is TGCAGCGTTGAAGTACTGTCAGCTATAAATGAAAAACTGTTTTTT.

This clonotype was observed a few times. This rearrangement joins TRBV6-2 or TRBV6-3 to TRBJ2-1; the match to TRBD1 covers 7 bases. The length of the CDR3 is 14 residues. Germline CDR1 MNHEY, CDR2 SVGEGT. J was trimmed by 6 bases and V by 6 bases; bases with no gene match: 8. Here the CDR3 DNA reads TGTGCCAGCAGCTTGGACAGGCGTGGCAATGAGCAGTTCTTC. Translated, it gives CASSLDRRGNEQFF.

The sample holds many counts of this clonotype. The rearrangement uses TRBV28 and TRBJ1-5, with 7 bases fitting TRBD1. Germline loops: CDR1 MDHEN, CDR2 SYDVKM. With 2 bases clipped from V and 1 base from J, the junction kept 2 bases outside the gene matches. CDR3 size: 15 residues. CDR3 sequence (DNA): TGTGCCAGCAGTTTAACAGGGGAAAGCAATCAGCCCCAGCATTTT. Encoded protein: CASSLTGESNQPQHF. The complete variable domain, with remaining parts taken from reference TRBV28 and TRBJ1-5, reads DVKVTQSSRYLVKRTGEKVFLECVQDMDHENMFWYRQDPGLGLRLIYFSYDVKMKEKGDIPEGYSVSREKKERFSLILESASTNQTSMYLCASSLTGESNQPQHFGDGTRLSIL.

This clonotype has at least ten counts. The chain carries TRBV9 and TRBJ2-7; perhaps TRBD1 as D (5 bases). V shed 4 bases and J shed 5 bases, with 10 bases lying between them. The germline CDR1 and CDR2 sequences are SGDLS and YYNGEE. The CDR3 contains 12 residues. CDR3 nucleotides: TGTGCCAGCAGCCCCCAGGACAACGAGCAGTACTTC. Amino acid sequence: CASSPQDNEQYF.

This clonotype was found many times. The CDR3: CSVEDAPGDGYTF. DNA of the CDR3: TGCAGCGTTGAAGATGCACCGGGGGATGGCTACACCTTC. The V and J genes are TRBV29-1 and TRBJ1-2, with a weak D call TRBD1 (5 bases). V lost 0 bases, J lost 6 bases, and 11 bases lay in between. The CDR3 has 13 amino acids. Germline CDR1 is SQVTM and CDR2 is ANQGSEA.